Below, 20 T cell receptor beta chains from the same sample are listed, as sequenced in a study of T cell responses to AZD1222 COVID-19 vaccine. Assay used: immunoSEQ multiplex PCR; TCRdb lists only in-frame clones, some missing. This table has 95,000 to 150,000 clones, roughly 88% appearing once. Sequencing used peripheral blood, obtained on day 0 of AZD1222 vaccination. Receptor source: an adult in good health.

This chain uses TRBV5-6 with TRBJ2-1; TRBD1 aligns across 8 bases. The CDR3 is made up of 16 amino acids. J gave up 4 bases and V 0 bases, and 6 bases lay outside the gene matches. CDR1 is SGHDT, CDR2 YYEEEE, per germline. The CDR3 DNA follows: TGTGCCAGCAGCTTGGTCCGGGACAGGATTTACAATGAGCAGTTCTTC. It translates to CASSLVRDRIYNEQFF.

The rearrangement uses TRBV3-1 (or the pseudogene TRBV3-2) and TRBJ1-1; weak D call: TRBD1 (5 bases). V was shortened by 8 bases and J by 1 base, with 14 bases between the two germline ends. The CDR3 is 14 amino acids. Germline V lookup: CDR1 LGHDT, CDR2 YNNKEL (reference sequence). This CDR3 is CASSLGRTNTEAFF. The DNA for the CDR3 is TGTGCCAGCTCTTTGGGACGGACGAACACTGAAGCTTTCTTT.

The chain has TRBV10-3 and TRBJ1-3, with D possibly TRBD1 on 5 matching bases. The CDR3 is made up of 14 amino acids. Per germline, CDR1 ENHRY and CDR2 SYGVKD. V lost 0 bases to trimming and J lost 6 bases, with 9 bases between them. CDR3 in amino acids: CAISESAGINTIYF. The DNA of the CDR3 is TGTGCCATCAGTGAGTCTGCAGGGATAAACACCATATATTTT.

The CDR3 is CASSLGTTLFLHNEQFF. The CDR3 bases are TGTGCCAGCAGCTTAGGGACAACCCTCTTCCTACACAATGAGCAGTTCTTC. J is TRBJ2-1 and V is TRBV7-9, with D possibly TRBD1 on 5 matching bases. V was trimmed by 1 base and J by 5 bases, leaving 18 bases between them. This CDR3 is 17 amino acids long. The germline V gene has CDR1 SEHNR and CDR2 FQNEAQ (reference sequence).

The V call is TRBV11-2, the J call TRBJ2-2, with D unresolved. In germline, CDR1 is SGHAT, CDR2 FQNNGV. Trimming stripped 0 bases from V and 3 bases from J, with 8 bases between. The CDR3 runs 15 residues. CDR3 amino acids: CASSLDRSDTGELFF. The CDR3 DNA reads TGTGCCAGCAGCTTAGATCGTTCCGACACCGGGGAGCTGTTTTTT.

This chain links TRBV6-5 with TRBJ2-5, with TRBD2 identical over 9 bases. The CDR3 loop spans 16 amino acids. V trimming: 0 bases; J trimming: 3 bases; junction bases outside the gene matches: 5. Germline CDR1 and CDR2: MNHEY and SVGAGI. The CDR3 DNA sequence: TGTGCCAGCAGTTACTCAGGCGGGGGGGCCAAAGAGACCCAGTACTTC. Residues: CASSYSGGGAKETQYF.

This sequence joins TRBV14 and TRBJ2-5; 14 bases map to TRBD2. Germline CDR1 SGHDN, CDR2 FVKESK. Trimming removed 4 bases from V and 9 bases from J; junction bases left unmatched: 1. This CDR3 comprises 13 residues. In DNA form, the CDR3 reads TGTGCCAGCAGCCTGGGACTAGCGGGGGCCCAGTACTTC. As protein: CASSLGLAGAQYF. Supplemented by reference TRBV14 and TRBJ2-5, the full variable domain reads EAGVTQFPSHSVIEKGQTVTLRCDPISGHDNLYWYRRVMGKEIKFLLHFVKESKQDESGMPNNRFLAERTGGTYSTLKVQPAELEDSGVYFCASSLGLAGAQYFGPGTRLLVL.

V is TRBV28 and J is TRBJ1-6, with 11 bases aligning to TRBD1. In germline, CDR1 is MDHEN, CDR2 SYDVKM. Germline trimming cut 3 bases from V and 6 bases from J; bases unmatched to any gene: 16. CDR3 size: 20 residues. CDR3 protein: CASSLVWGQGGQRGNSPLHF. CDR3 DNA sequence: TGTGCCAGCAGTTTGGTCTGGGGACAGGGGGGGCAAAGGGGTAATTCACCCCTCCACTTT.

V and J are TRBV4-3 and TRBJ2-2; the D gene is possibly TRBD1 (6 bases). CDR3 length: 17 residues. From germline, CDR1 is LGHNA and CDR2 YSLEER. The V end was cut by 4 bases, the J end by 0 bases, with 15 bases between. Written as DNA, the CDR3 is TGCGCCAGCAGCCCTCCCCCGGGGACACCGAACACCGGGGAGCTGTTTTTT. It codes for CASSPPPGTPNTGELFF.

The genes are TRBV5-1 and TRBJ1-4, with 7 bases matching TRBD1. This CDR3 is built from 15 residues. Germline CDR1 and CDR2: SGHRS and YFSETQ. V lost 5 bases and J lost 2; bases outside the gene matches: 6. DNA of the CDR3: TGCGCCAGCAGACAACAGGGGTGGACTAATGAAAAACTGTTTTTT. The encoded protein is CASRQQGWTNEKLFF.

The chain employs TRBV19 and TRBJ1-5; 7 positions agree with TRBD1. V dropped 4 bases and J dropped 1; count of bases not matched to a gene: 4. The CDR3 spans 15 residues. Germline values: CDR1 LNHDA, CDR2 SQIVND (reference sequence). The CDR3 is CASSKGQLSNQPQHF. The CDR3 DNA is TGTGCCAGTAGTAAGGGACAGCTCAGCAATCAGCCCCAGCATTTT.

The chain has TRBV3-1 (or the pseudogene TRBV3-2) and TRBJ1-5, with D perhaps TRBD1 (5 bases). CDR3 length: 13 amino acids. Germline lookup yields CDR1 LGHDT and CDR2 YNNKEL (reference sequence). Trimming removed 4 bases at V and 6 bases at J, with 10 bases between. The CDR3 loop reads CASSRGESQPQHF. CDR3 nucleotide sequence: TGTGCCAGCAGCCGGGGGGAGAGTCAGCCCCAGCATTTT.

There are a few counts of this clone. The chain employs TRBV6-6 and TRBJ2-7; tentative D call: TRBD1 (5 bases). This CDR3 is 15 amino acids long. V was trimmed by 0 bases and J by 2 bases, leaving 11 bases between them. Germline CDR1 MNHNY, CDR2 SVGAGI (reference sequence). As DNA, the CDR3 is TGTGCCAGCAGTTACTCAACAGGACCTACCTACGAGCAGTACTTC. It encodes CASSYSTGPTYEQYF.

This chain joins TRBV24-1 and TRBJ1-3; perhaps TRBD1 as D (6 bases). Germline V lookup: CDR1 KGHDR, CDR2 SFDVKD. This CDR3 is 15 amino acids long. Trimming pared 9 bases from V and 0 bases from J, leaving 14 bases between. The CDR3 protein is CATGSGGSSGNTIYF. The CDR3 region has the DNA TGTGCCACCGGATCTGGGGGCAGCTCTGGAAACACCATATATTTT.

This clone was seen a few times. The rearrangement links TRBV5-5 to TRBJ1-6, with D possibly being TRBD1 (5 bases). V lost 0 bases to trimming and J lost 7 bases, with 11 bases between them. This CDR3 has 15 residues. Germline CDR1 is SGHKS and CDR2 is YYEKEE (reference sequence). DNA for the CDR3: TGTGCCAGCAGCTTGGCCGGGACCGAGAATTCACCCCTCCACTTT. Translation: CASSLAGTENSPLHF.

The V and J genes are TRBV6-2 or TRBV6-3 and TRBJ1-5, with TRBD1 matching over 7 bases. The CDR3 is 16 amino acids. Germline V gene data show CDR1 as MNHEY and CDR2 as SVGEGT. With V trimmed by 0 bases and J by 2 bases, 4 bases remained unmatched. CDR3 sequence: CASSYSSTGGNQPQHF. The DNA of the CDR3 is TGTGCCAGCAGTTACTCCTCAACAGGGGGCAATCAGCCCCAGCATTTT.

J is TRBJ1-4 and V is TRBV2; a weak D match, TRBD1 (6 bases). This CDR3 has 14 amino acids. CDR1 is SNHLY and CDR2 is FYNNEI in the germline V gene. With 4 bases removed from V and 7 bases from J, the gap between germline ends came to 13 bases. CDR3 loop: CASSGGGLGEKLFF. For the CDR3, the DNA is TGTGCCAGCAGTGGGGGGGGCTTGGGTGAAAAACTGTTTTTT.

J is TRBJ2-7 and V is TRBV5-1; D unclear. The V gene lost 1 base and the J gene lost 0 bases, with 8 bases spanning the gap. Germline V gene data show CDR1 as SGHRS and CDR2 as YFSETQ. This CDR3 has 14 amino acids. The CDR3 nucleotides read TGCGCCAGCAGCTTGATACCAACCTCCTACGAGCAGTACTTC. Translating gives CASSLIPTSYEQYF.

The chain joins TRBV3-1 (or the pseudogene TRBV3-2) to TRBJ1-1, with no clear D. The germline V gene has CDR1 LGHDT and CDR2 YNNKEL (reference sequence). The V end was cut by 4 bases, the J end by 2 bases, with 11 bases between. The CDR3 sequence is 14 residues long. CDR3 in amino acids: CASSPRDRNTEAFF. The CDR3 DNA follows: TGTGCCAGCAGCCCGAGAGACCGAAACACTGAAGCTTTCTTT.

The chain joins TRBV7-8 to TRBJ1-5, with D possibly matching TRBD1 (5 bases). Germline V gives CDR1 SGHVS, CDR2 FQNEAQ. The CDR3 runs to 14 residues. Trimming took 1 base from V and 4 from J, leaving 8 bases between them. CDR3 sequence reads: CASSLDKGNQPQHF. Here the CDR3 DNA reads TGTGCCAGCAGCTTAGACAAGGGGAATCAGCCCCAGCATTTT. Full variable domain (missing parts from reference TRBV7-8 and TRBJ1-5): GAGVSQSPRYKVAKRGQDVALRCDPISGHVSLFWYQQALGQGPEFLTYFQNEAQLDKSGLPSDRFFAERPEGSVSTLKIQRTQQEDSAVYLCASSLDKGNQPQHFGDGTRLSIL.